A single sample is the source of the 8 T cell receptor beta chains below, sequenced in a study of T-cell reconstitution after alpha-beta-depleted transplantation in children. Unique molecular identifiers were used in preparing the TCRbeta library. TCRdb re-derived calls from the PCR reads in MiXCR, one entry per CDR3 protein. The sample yields approximately 650,000 distinct CDR3 sequences, 13% seen once. Material: PBMCs, obtained before TCRalphabeta/CD19-depleted stem cell transplant. These receptors were obtained from a girl aged 2 to 9 with congenital amegakaryocytic thrombocytopenia, due to receive a stem cell transplant.

Many counts were recorded for this clonotype. The chain couples TRBV27 to TRBJ2-1; 13 nucleotides agree with TRBD2. The CDR3 loop spans 15 amino acids. In germline, CDR1 is MNHEY, CDR2 SMNVEV (reference sequence). J gave up 6 bases and V 7 bases, and 6 bases lay outside the gene matches. CDR3 coding DNA: TGTGCCAGCACAAGACTAGCGGGAGGAGGCAATGAGCAGTTCTTC. Amino acids: CASTRLAGGGNEQFF.

This clonotype was counted ten times or more. The chain carries TRBV29-1 and TRBJ2-5; no reliable D call. Trimming pared 7 bases from V and 2 bases from J, leaving 11 bases between. The length of the CDR3 is 12 residues. The germline V gene has CDR1 SQVTM and CDR2 ANQGSEA. CDR3 DNA: TGCAGCGCCACCGAAGCTCAAGAGACCCAGTACTTC. Residues: CSATEAQETQYF. Full variable domain (rest looked up from reference TRBV29-1 and TRBJ2-5): SAVISQKPSRDICQRGTSLTIQCQVDSQVTMMFWYRQQPGQSLTLIATANQGSEATYESGFVIDKFPISRPNLTFSTLTVSNMSPEDSSIYLCSATEAQETQYFGPGTRLLVL.

This clonotype has a handful of counts. The chain carries TRBV7-9 and TRBJ2-1; 8 bases map to TRBD2. The CDR3 runs 17 residues. J was trimmed by 4 bases and V by 1 base; bases with no gene match: 9. Germline assignment: CDR1 SEHNR and CDR2 FQNEAQ (reference sequence). The CDR3 spells CASSLGVAGTRYNEQFF. DNA of the CDR3: TGTGCCAGCAGCTTAGGTGTAGCGGGAACACGATACAATGAGCAGTTCTTC.

This chain uses TRBV12-3 or TRBV12-4 with TRBJ2-3; TRBD1 is a possible D gene (6 bases). The CDR3 has 15 residues. Trimming removed 5 bases at V and 5 bases at J, with 17 bases between. CDR3 amino acids: CASSRVGRGGDTQYF. CDR3 DNA sequence: TGTGCCAGCAGTCGGGTGGGCAGGGGTGGAGATACGCAGTATTTT.

This clonotype has ten or more counts. V gene TRBV10-1 combines with J gene TRBJ2-3; D is unclear. The germline V gene encodes CDR1 WNHNN and CDR2 SYGVQD (reference sequence). V lost 6 bases and J lost 4, with 20 bases in between. The CDR3 has 16 residues. The CDR3 coding sequence is TGCGCCAGCAGCTATAGCCCGGACCAGCACGCAGATACGCAGTATTTT. This gives the protein CASSYSPDQHADTQYF.

This clonotype was counted at least ten times. The CDR3 coding sequence is TGTGCCACCTCGACCGGCGGGAGTGAGCAGTTCTTC. Amino acids: CATSTGGSEQFF. The chain has TRBV15 and TRBJ2-1; the match to TRBD2 covers 7 bases. The CDR3 is 12 amino acids. Germline-derived CDR1 and CDR2 are LNHNV and YYDKDF (reference sequence). After removal of 8 bases from V and 9 bases from J, the junction contained 7 bases not matched to a gene.

The rearrangement uses TRBV11-2 and TRBJ2-7, with 7 bases matching TRBD1. With V trimmed by 3 bases and J by 0 bases, 17 bases remained unmatched. The germline gives CDR1 SGHAT, CDR2 FQNNGV. The CDR3 loop spans 19 amino acids. The DNA of the CDR3 is TGTGCCAGCAGCTTCCCAATTCGAGGCTCCCGGGACAGCTCCTACGAGCAGTACTTC. It encodes CASSFPIRGSRDSSYEQYF.

This clonotype was observed many times. The chain is built from TRBV20-1 and TRBJ1-4, with 7 positions matching TRBD1. In germline, CDR1 is DFQATT, CDR2 SNEGSKA (reference sequence). The trim removed 6 bases at V and 6 bases at J, leaving 7 bases unmatched. The CDR3 contains 13 residues. This chain's CDR3 is CSASRDSHEKLFF. Written as DNA, the CDR3 is TGCAGTGCAAGCCGGGACAGCCATGAAAAACTGTTTTTT.